These 30 T cell receptor beta chains came from one sample sequenced in a study of OX40 agonist ivuxolimab in advanced cancers. Libraries were prepared by immunoSEQ multiplex PCR; TCRdb keeps only in-frame clonotypes and omits some of them. This sample has about 54,000 clones, with about 89% found just once. The source material was CD4+ or CD8+ T cells sorted from blood, sampled in a trial of the OX40 agonist ivuxolimab. Receptors were obtained from an adult with an advanced solid tumor such as melanoma, head and neck, liver or kidney cancer.

The chain combines TRBV7-9 with TRBJ2-7; D tentatively reads TRBD1 or TRBD2 (5 bases each). The CDR3 has 16 residues. Germline lookup yields CDR1 SEHNR and CDR2 FQNEAQ (reference sequence). The V and J ends lost 2 bases and 0 bases respectively, with 14 bases between them. The CDR3, as DNA: TGTGCCAGCAGCTTAACCGCCGGGACCGTCTCCTACGAGCAGTACTTC. Translated: CASSLTAGTVSYEQYF.

This clone was seen a handful of times. The chain carries TRBV18 and TRBJ2-2; D uncertain. The CDR3 extends over 14 amino acids. The V end lost 6 bases, the J end lost 3 bases, and 11 bases lay between the germline ends. CDR1 KGHSH and CDR2 LQKENI come from the germline V gene. CDR3 sequence reads: CASSSSRHTGELFF. CDR3 coding DNA: TGTGCCAGCTCCTCCTCCCGGCACACCGGGGAGCTGTTTTTT. The full variable domain, completed using reference TRBV18 and TRBJ2-2, is NAGVMQNPRHLVRRRGQEARLRCSPMKGHSHVYWYRQLPEEGLKFMVYLQKENIIDESGMPKERFSAEFPKEGPSILRIQQVVRGDSAAYFCASSSSRHTGELFFGEGSRLTVL.

This sequence joins TRBV11-1 and TRBJ1-6; the D is unclear. With 6 bases removed from V and 3 bases from J, the gap between germline ends came to 21 bases. This CDR3 has 18 amino acids. The germline V gene has CDR1 SGHAT and CDR2 FQDESV (reference sequence). CDR3 protein: CASSTSSRTAIYNSPLHF. As DNA, the CDR3 is TGTGCCAGCAGTACATCATCCAGGACGGCCATCTATAATTCACCCCTCCACTTT.

V gene TRBV28 combines with J gene TRBJ2-7; a weak D match, TRBD2 (7 bases). The CDR3 totals 12 residues. V was trimmed by 7 bases and J by 5 bases, leaving 12 bases between them. Germline V gene data show CDR1 as MDHEN and CDR2 as SYDVKM. The CDR3: CASIGGVDEQYF. CDR3 sequence (DNA): TGTGCCAGCATAGGGGGGGTTGACGAGCAGTACTTC.

The sample holds a few counts of this clone. This CDR3 is also generated by other DNA sequences in the sample. The DNA of the CDR3 is TGTGCCAGCTCACCCGGCATGAACACTGAAGCTTTCTTT. Protein: CASSPGMNTEAFF. This sequence joins TRBV18 and TRBJ1-1; D is uncertain. This CDR3 contains 13 residues. Germline loops: CDR1 KGHSH, CDR2 LQKENI. V was clipped by 3 bases and J by 0 bases, with 5 bases between them.

The chain combines TRBV18 with TRBJ1-4; D unclear. This CDR3 is 14 amino acids long. Trimming left V 2 bases short and J 8 bases short, with 12 bases between. CDR1 KGHSH and CDR2 LQKENI come from the germline V gene. DNA for the CDR3: TGTGCCAGCTCACCAGCCGGGGAGGGCGAAAAACTGTTTTTT. Translating it yields CASSPAGEGEKLFF. Filled out from reference TRBV18 and TRBJ1-4, the complete variable domain reads NAGVMQNPRHLVRRRGQEARLRCSPMKGHSHVYWYRQLPEEGLKFMVYLQKENIIDESGMPKERFSAEFPKEGPSILRIQQVVRGDSAAYFCASSPAGEGEKLFFGSGTQLSVL.

V is TRBV11-3 and J is TRBJ2-5; weak D call: TRBD2 (6 bases). Trimming cost V 1 base and J 7 bases, with 7 bases left between them. The CDR3 runs to 12 residues. Germline values: CDR1 SGHNT, CDR2 YENEEA. DNA of the CDR3: TGTGCCAGCAGCTTAGCCGGGGGGACCCAGTACTTC. The encoded protein is CASSLAGGTQYF.

This chain connects TRBV6-1 to TRBJ1-4; tentatively, D is TRBD1 (5 bases). V shed 5 bases and J shed 8 bases, with 12 bases lying between them. This CDR3 has 13 residues. Germline CDR1 reads MNHNS; CDR2 reads SASEGT. The chain's CDR3 is CASSYSGTEKLFF. The CDR3 DNA reads as TGTGCCAGCAGTTATTCCGGGACGGAAAAACTGTTTTTT.

This clone was seen a handful of times. The V call is TRBV19, the J call TRBJ1-2; D gene ambiguous. The CDR3 length is 13 residues. V lost 4 bases and J 3 bases, leaving 9 bases between the germline ends. In germline, CDR1 is LNHDA, CDR2 SQIVND (reference sequence). The CDR3 here is CASSTGRDYGYTF. The CDR3 nucleotides are TGTGCCAGTAGTACAGGTAGAGACTATGGCTACACCTTC. Supplemented by reference TRBV19 and TRBJ1-2, the full variable domain reads DGGITQSPKYLFRKEGQNVTLSCEQNLNHDAMYWYRQDPGQGLRLIYYSQIVNDFQKGDIAEGYSVSREKKESFPLTVTSAQKNPTAFYLCASSTGRDYGYTFGSGTRLTVV.

The chain employs TRBV7-6 and TRBJ1-3; D not resolved. V was cut by 2 bases and J by 2 bases, with 10 bases left in between. The V gene's germline CDR1 is SGHVS and CDR2 FNYEAQ. The CDR3 spans 15 residues. The CDR3 DNA follows: TGTGCCAGCAGCTTATCATCCGGGGCTGGAAACACCATATATTTT. Its translation is CASSLSSGAGNTIYF.

Remarks on this clone: The sample holds other DNA sequences that translate to the same CDR3. This sequence joins TRBV18 and TRBJ2-3; D is unresolved. From germline, CDR1 is KGHSH and CDR2 LQKENI. V was trimmed by 2 bases and J by 0 bases, leaving 0 bases between them. This CDR3 region has 12 residues. The CDR3 region is CASSPSTDTQYF. As DNA, the CDR3 is TGTGCCAGCTCACCAAGCACAGATACGCAGTATTTT.

The J gene is TRBJ2-3, the V gene TRBV10-3; possibly TRBD1 or TRBD2 for D (6 bases each). Deletions cut 0 bases from V and 5 bases from J, with 9 bases between. The CDR3 totals 14 residues. The germline V gene has CDR1 ENHRY and CDR2 SYGVKD. CDR3 region: CAISESKGGDTQYF. As DNA, the CDR3 is TGTGCCATCAGTGAGTCGAAGGGGGGAGATACGCAGTATTTT.

The chain couples TRBV2 to TRBJ1-1; no clear D. This CDR3 comprises 14 residues. CDR1 is SNHLY, CDR2 FYNNEI, per germline. V lost 8 bases and J 1 base, leaving 14 bases between the germline ends. In nucleotides, the CDR3 is TGTGCCAGCGCCCGGACTGTGGGGAACACTGAAGCTTTCTTT. Protein: CASARTVGNTEAFF.

This rearrangement joins TRBV7-2 to TRBJ2-3; D possibly corresponds to TRBD1 (6 bases). The CDR3 totals 14 residues. Trimming stripped 4 bases from V and 4 bases from J, with 12 bases between. From germline, CDR1 is SGHTA and CDR2 FQGNSA. The CDR3 nucleotides are TGTGCCAGCAGCTGGAGACAGGTCCCAGATACGCAGTATTTT. Its translation is CASSWRQVPDTQYF. Drawing the rest from reference TRBV7-2 and TRBJ2-3, the complete variable domain is GAGVSQSPSNKVTEKGKDVELRCDPISGHTALYWYRQSLGQGLEFLIYFQGNSAPDKSGLPSDRFSAERTGGSVSTLTIQRTQQEDSAVYLCASSWRQVPDTQYFGPGTRLTVL.

The chain joins TRBV30 to TRBJ1-2; a possible D gene is TRBD1 (6 bases). The germline CDR1 and CDR2 sequences are GTSNPN and SVGIG (reference sequence). V was clipped by 3 bases and J by 10 bases, with 18 bases between them. CDR3 size: 13 residues. CDR3 loop: CAWSPGGGIYYTF. DNA for the CDR3: TGTGCCTGGAGCCCTGGAGGGGGGATTTACTACACCTTC.

The rearrangement joins TRBV18 to TRBJ1-4; D gene uncertain. V dropped 8 bases and J dropped 0 bases, with 16 bases sitting between them. From germline, CDR1 is KGHSH and CDR2 LQKENI. The CDR3 runs to 16 residues. The CDR3 region is CASTFEPTTTNEKLFF. Written as DNA, the CDR3 is TGTGCCAGCACATTTGAGCCGACGACAACTAATGAAAAACTGTTTTTT.

The chain carries TRBV10-3 and TRBJ1-3; D is possibly TRBD1 (6 bases). CDR3 size: 14 residues. Between the trimmed V and J ends, which lost 7 bases and 0 bases, there was a span of 10 bases. Germline loops: CDR1 ENHRY, CDR2 SYGVKD. The CDR3 protein is CAITQDSSGNTIYF. The CDR3 DNA reads as TGTGCCATCACCCAGGACAGCTCTGGAAACACCATATATTTT.

The chain uses TRBV19 and TRBJ2-2, with D perhaps matching TRBD1 (6 bases). Germline V gene lookup returns CDR1 LNHDA and CDR2 SQIVND (reference sequence). CDR3 size: 16 residues. V dropped 7 bases and J dropped 1 base, with 16 bases sitting between them. CDR3 in DNA: TGTGCCAGTAATAAGAGGGGGTTCAGGAACACCGGGGAGCTGTTTTTT. Its protein product is CASNKRGFRNTGELFF.

The CDR3 DNA is TGCGCCAGGCGGGGGAACACCGGGGAGCTGTTTTTT. This translates into CARRGNTGELFF. This rearrangement joins TRBV10-2 to TRBJ2-2, with D possibly being TRBD2 (6 bases). CDR1 is WSHSY and CDR2 is SAAADI in the germline V gene. The CDR3 is 12 amino acids. Trimming stripped 9 bases from V and 1 base from J, with 6 bases between.

In this sample, this clone turned up once. The chain links TRBV15 to TRBJ2-1; possible D gene TRBD1, 6 bases. This CDR3 is built from 16 residues. V lost 0 bases and J 7 bases, leaving 16 bases between the germline ends. Germline values: CDR1 LNHNV, CDR2 YYDKDF (reference sequence). The CDR3 loop reads CATSRDAQGGPNEQFF. Here the CDR3 DNA reads TGTGCCACCAGCAGAGACGCACAGGGTGGCCCGAATGAGCAGTTCTTC.

The chain carries TRBV5-3 and TRBJ2-7, with 10 bases identical to TRBD1. TRBV5-3 is given ORF status, its function remaining uncertain. This CDR3 is 15 amino acids long. Trimming cost V 0 bases and J 3 bases; bases outside gene matches: 3. CDR3 bases: TGTGCCAGAAGCTTGGTTGGGACAGGGGTCTACGAGCAGTACTTC. This translates into CARSLVGTGVYEQYF.

The rearrangement joins TRBV6-5 to TRBJ1-1, with D hard to call. The V end lost 6 bases, the J end lost 5 bases, and 10 bases lay between the germline ends. There are 12 residues in the CDR3. Germline CDR1 reads MNHEY; CDR2 reads SVGAGI. CDR3 region: CASSPSGTEAFF. CDR3 sequence (DNA): TGTGCCAGCAGCCCATCGGGAACTGAAGCTTTCTTT.

The J gene is TRBJ2-7, the V gene TRBV6-1; TRBD2 aligns across 13 bases. The germline V gene has CDR1 MNHNS and CDR2 SASEGT. This CDR3 spans 14 amino acids. J lost 5 bases, V lost 4 bases, and 2 bases had no gene match. In DNA, the CDR3 is TGTGCCAGCAGTGCAGGGACTAGCGGGAACGAGCAGTACTTC. It codes for CASSAGTSGNEQYF.

The rearrangement uses TRBV12-5 and TRBJ1-1; no clear D. CDR3 length equals 15 residues. Trimming cost V 4 bases and J 6 bases, with 18 bases left between them. Germline assignment: CDR1 LGHNT and CDR2 FRNRAP. The CDR3 coding sequence is TGTGCTAGTGGTTCCCAGAGTTTGATTGGCGCTGAAGCTTTCTTT. This encodes CASGSQSLIGAEAFF.

The chain employs TRBV28 and TRBJ1-1; 8 bases agree with TRBD1. The CDR3 has 14 residues. V lost 3 bases, J lost 5 bases, and 5 bases stayed unmatched. Per the germline V gene, CDR1 is MDHEN and CDR2 is SYDVKM. The DNA for the CDR3 is TGTGCCAGCAGTTTGGAGACAGGGGTTACTGAAGCTTTCTTT. It specifies CASSLETGVTEAFF.

This clone was counted only a few times. The chain uses TRBV7-9 and TRBJ1-2; 8 bases map to TRBD1. From germline, CDR1 is SEHNR and CDR2 FQNEAQ (reference sequence). This CDR3 is built from 14 residues. V lost 5 bases, J lost 2 bases, and 4 bases stayed unmatched. For the CDR3, the DNA is TGTGCCAGCAGCCCTCGGACAGGGAACTATGGCTACACCTTC. Amino acids: CASSPRTGNYGYTF.

In this sample, this clone turned up once. CDR3 sequence (DNA): TGTGCCAGCAGTTCAGGGACAGGGCATCAGCCCCAGCATTTT. Residues: CASSSGTGHQPQHF. This chain joins TRBV6-6 and TRBJ1-5; TRBD1 agrees at 9 bases. Trimming removed 4 bases from V and 5 bases from J; junction bases left unmatched: 3. The germline V gene has CDR1 MNHNY and CDR2 SVGAGI (reference sequence). This CDR3 is built from 14 residues.

The table lists this clone with a count of one. This chain connects TRBV18 to TRBJ2-5; TRBD2 matches 13 bases. The germline V gene has CDR1 KGHSH and CDR2 LQKENI. After removal of 5 bases from V and 2 bases from J, the junction contained 2 bases not matched to a gene. There are 15 residues in the CDR3. The CDR3 DNA is TGTGCCAGCTCAACACTAGCGGGGGGGCAAGAGACCCAGTACTTC. This codes for CASSTLAGGQETQYF.

This clone was found once. CDR3 sequence reads: CASSLALAGAHNEQFF. Written as DNA, the CDR3 is TGTGCCAGCAGCTTAGCGCTAGCGGGAGCCCACAATGAGCAGTTCTTC. V and J are TRBV11-2 and TRBJ2-1; 10 bases fit TRBD2. V lost 1 base, J lost 5 bases, and 5 bases stayed unmatched. CDR3 length equals 16 residues. The germline CDR1 and CDR2 sequences are SGHAT and FQNNGV.

V gene TRBV5-5 combines with J gene TRBJ1-2; tentative D call: TRBD1 (6 bases). CDR3 size: 12 residues. Germline values: CDR1 SGHKS, CDR2 YYEKEE (reference sequence). V was shortened by 4 bases and J by 4 bases, with 8 bases between the two germline ends. The CDR3, as DNA: TGTGCCAGCAGCGAACAGGGCTATGGCTACACCTTC. It is translated as CASSEQGYGYTF.